A selection of T cell receptor beta chains follows, all from one sample in a study of early stage breast cancer tumors. Some clones are missing from TCRdb's copy, which holds only in-frame ones; the method was immunoSEQ multiplex PCR. The top ten hold 17% of the sample, which has roughly 10,000 clones, 70% to 80% seen once. Sequenced sample: normal breast tissue next to the tumor. The receptors were sampled from a person aged 55-75 years with breast cancer. CDR3s include the opening cysteine and the closing phenylalanine or tryptophan. Fields, in order: clone size, V gene, D gene, J gene, CDR3 DNA, CDR3 protein. D genes are given only for firm matches. Only some rows state a clone size, as once, few, many or a class for expanded clones.

>-|TRBV2|-|TRBJ1-5
TGTGCCAGCAGTGAAGAGAGGGCCGGACAGCCCCAGCATTTT
CASSEERAGQPQHF
>few|TRBV7-2|TRBD2|TRBJ2-7
TGTGCCAGCAGCTTAGTCGCGGGAGCGGGCCTAAGTTCGTACGAGCAGTACTTC
CASSLVAGAGLSSYEQYF
>-|TRBV9|-|TRBJ1-5
TGTGCCAGCAGCGTAGATTCGGTTCCTAATCAGCCCCAGCATTTT
CASSVDSVPNQPQHF
>-|TRBV7-2|TRBD2|TRBJ2-3
TGTGCCAGCAGCTGGCGGGGGTGGGGCACAGATACGCAGTATTTT
CASSWRGWGTDTQYF
>-|TRBV30|-|TRBJ1-1
TGTGCCTGGAGTGTCCCTCAGGGCGTGAACACTGAAGCTTTCTTT
CAWSVPQGVNTEAFF
>-|TRBV18|TRBD1|TRBJ2-4
TGTGCCAGCTCAAGCGAGCAGGGACAGGGGAACATTCAGTACTTC
CASSSEQGQGNIQYF
>few|TRBV27|TRBD1|TRBJ1-5
TGTGCCAGCAGTCTAAGGGACAGATATCAGCCCCAGCATTTT
CASSLRDRYQPQHF
>-|TRBV29-1|TRBD1|TRBJ2-1
TGCAGCGGAGTCGGGACAGGTTACAATGAGCAGTTCTTC
CSGVGTGYNEQFF
>few|TRBV11-1|-|TRBJ2-7
TGTGCCAGCAGCTTAGGGACACCCAACGAGCAGTACTTC
CASSLGTPNEQYF
>-|TRBV7-2|TRBD2|TRBJ2-4
TGTGCCAGCAGCTTTGGACTAGCGGGAGGGCCGGGGGGGGACATTCAGTACTTC
CASSFGLAGGPGGDIQYF
>few|TRBV5-1|-|TRBJ1-1
TGCGCCAGCAGCCTAGACGCCCCTTCCTCAACTGAAGCTTTCTTT
CASSLDAPSSTEAFF
>few|TRBV19|TRBD2|TRBJ2-1
TGTGCCAGTAGGATAGCGGGAGAATTATTTGAGCAGTTCTTC
CASRIAGELFEQFF
>few|TRBV7-6|-|TRBJ1-1
TGTGCCAGCAGCTTAGCACCAGGTGCCACTGAAGCTTTCTTT
CASSLAPGATEAFF
>-|TRBV27|-|TRBJ1-3
TGTGCCAGCAGTTTATATCCGGGAAACACCATATATTTT
CASSLYPGNTIYF
>-|TRBV16|TRBD1|TRBJ1-2
TGTGCCAGCACAGGAGGGGGCTACGGGAACTATGGCTACACCTTC
CASTGGGYGNYGYTF
>-|TRBV29-1|-|TRBJ1-2
TGCAGCGTTGAGGGTGCGACAGCCTCGCTTTATGGCTACACCTTC
CSVEGATASLYGYTF
>-|TRBV5-1|-|TRBJ1-2
TGCGCCAGCAGCTTGACTCAGGGAGGCTATGGCTACACCTTC
CASSLTQGGYGYTF
>-|TRBV5-5|-|TRBJ1-1
TGTGCCAGCAGCACCCGACAGGTAATGGAAGCTTTCTTT
CASSTRQVMEAFF
>-|TRBV30|-|TRBJ2-5
TGTGCCTTGCATGGTCAGGAGACCCAGTACTTC
CALHGQETQYF
>few|TRBV7-9|-|TRBJ2-7
TGTGCCAGCAGCCCCCGGGACGAGCAGTACTTC
CASSPRDEQYF
>-|TRBV19|TRBD1|TRBJ1-1
TGTGCCAGTAGGAGGGGACAGGAGAACACTGAAGCTTTCTTT
CASRRGQENTEAFF
>few|TRBV7-7|-|TRBJ2-2
TGTGCCAGCAGCACTATTCCGGGGGAGTCTACCGGGGAGCTGTTTTTT
CASSTIPGESTGELFF
>-|TRBV29-1|-|TRBJ1-1
TGCAGCGCTCGACAGACGAACACTGAAGCTTTCTTT
CSARQTNTEAFF
>-|TRBV11-1|-|TRBJ2-3
TGTGCCAGCAGCTCGACACCACTAGCCACAGATACGCAGTATTTT
CASSSTPLATDTQYF
>-|TRBV7-2|-|TRBJ2-1
TGTGCCAGCACTCGTTTGAGGGTCGGAGGAGCGAATGAGCAGTTCTTC
CASTRLRVGGANEQFF
>-|TRBV7-9|TRBD2|TRBJ2-1
TGTGCCAGCAGCCCCCCCCCGGGCGGGAGGTTCCACAATGAGCAGTTCTTC
CASSPPPGGRFHNEQFF
>-|TRBV5-5|-|TRBJ2-7
TGTGCCAGCAGCTTGGACTGGGGCCTTGACGAGCAGTACTTC
CASSLDWGLDEQYF
>-|TRBV7-6|TRBD1|TRBJ1-3
TGTGCCAGCAGCTTAGGCGAGGGGGCAGCCCCTGGAAACACCATATATTTT
CASSLGEGAAPGNTIYF
>-|TRBV7-9|TRBD1|TRBJ2-1
TGTGCCAGCAGTACGGGGACAGGGGTAATTCATGAGCAGTTCTTC
CASSTGTGVIHEQFF
>-|TRBV30|TRBD1|TRBJ2-1
TGTGCCTTAAGCCGGGACAGGGGGCGCTTTGAGCAGTTCTTC
CALSRDRGRFEQFF
>-|TRBV7-2|-|TRBJ1-2
TGTGCCAGCAGCCAGGGGCAGGGCTATGGCTACACCTTC
CASSQGQGYGYTF
>-|TRBV7-9|TRBD2|TRBJ2-7
TGTGCCAGCAGCTTGGAGAGCGGGAGGACCCCCTACGAGCAGTACTTC
CASSLESGRTPYEQYF
>-|TRBV11-2|-|TRBJ1-5
TGTGCCAGCAGCCGCGGGCCCCCAGGAAGCAATCAGCCCCAGCATTTT
CASSRGPPGSNQPQHF
>few|TRBV25-1|-|TRBJ2-4
TGTGCCAGCAGTGAAAGAGGTGGCGTCAAAAACATTCAGTACTTC
CASSERGGVKNIQYF
>-|TRBV7-9|-|TRBJ1-1
TGTGCCAGCAGCTTATCAGGGCCGAACACTGAAGCTTTCTTT
CASSLSGPNTEAFF
>-|TRBV28|-|TRBJ1-2
TGTGCCAGCAGTTTATCGGGGGTGGCCTATGGCTACACCTTC
CASSLSGVAYGYTF
>-|TRBV29-1|-|TRBJ2-5
TGCAGCGTTGAAAAGACTAGGGGACTAGAGACCCAGTACTTC
CSVEKTRGLETQYF
>-|TRBV5-1|-|TRBJ2-7
TGCGCCAGCAGCTTGGTCTCAGGGCCCTCCTACGAGCAGTACTTC
CASSLVSGPSYEQYF
>medium-sized|TRBV5-1|TRBD1|TRBJ1-1
TGCGCCAGCAGCTTGGAGGGGGACAGGAAAGCTTTCTTT
CASSLEGDRKAFF
>-|TRBV6-1|-|TRBJ2-7
TGTGCCAGCAGCGGGACACCACCCTACGAGCAGTACTTC
CASSGTPPYEQYF
>-|TRBV10-3|-|TRBJ2-5
TGTGCCATCAGTGCTTCAGGTCTGGGTGAGACCCAGTACTTC
CAISASGLGETQYF
>few|TRBV7-9|-|TRBJ2-7
TGTGCCAGCAGCTTTGGAGGGGTGGTGGAGCACGAGCAGTACTTC
CASSFGGVVEHEQYF
>-|TRBV2|TRBD1|TRBJ2-5
TGTGCCAGCGCGCCGAACACAGGGGGCGCCGGGACCCAGTACTTC
CASAPNTGGAGTQYF
>once|TRBV7-6|-|TRBJ1-1
TGTGCCAGCAGCCCCACAGTTTCGGAAACTGAAGCTTTCTTT
CASSPTVSETEAFF
>-|TRBV7-2|-|TRBJ1-5
TGTGCCAGCAGCTTGGGCGCTTGGCAGCCCCAGCATTTT
CASSLGAWQPQHF